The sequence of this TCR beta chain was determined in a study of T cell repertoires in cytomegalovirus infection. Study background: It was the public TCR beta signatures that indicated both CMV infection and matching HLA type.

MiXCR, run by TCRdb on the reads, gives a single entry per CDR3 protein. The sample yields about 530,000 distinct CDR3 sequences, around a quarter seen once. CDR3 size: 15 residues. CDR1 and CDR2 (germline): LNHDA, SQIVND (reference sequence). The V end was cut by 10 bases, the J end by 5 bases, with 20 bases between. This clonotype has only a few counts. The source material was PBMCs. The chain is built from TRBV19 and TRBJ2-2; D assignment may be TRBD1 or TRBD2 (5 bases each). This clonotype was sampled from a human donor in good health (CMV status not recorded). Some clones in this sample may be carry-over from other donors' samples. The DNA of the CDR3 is TGTGCCACAGGGACCCACCCGTGGGGTACCGGGGAGCTGTTTTTT. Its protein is CATGTHPWGTGELFF.